This TCR beta chain came from a study of yellow fever vaccine responses in identical twins. A remark on this clonotype: Its antigen is not identified.

Study-wide results and caveats: Reported findings indicate that twins' vaccine T cell responses seemed partially convergent, partially personalized.

From the RT-PCR reads, TCRdb called clonotypes with MiXCR, one entry per CDR3 protein. This table has some 2,500 distinct CDR3 sequences, 86% appearing once. The TCR was taken from a woman aged 18-30 years who received the yellow fever vaccine. This material consisted of T cells from blood (PBMCs), unsorted or a sorted subset (not recorded which), taken before or after yellow fever vaccination (not recorded which).

Here the CDR3 reads CAISESKGPDNTEAFF. The CDR3 nucleotides read TGTGCCATCAGTGAGTCGAAGGGGCCAGATAACACTGAAGCTTTCTTT. The chain carries TRBV10-3 and TRBJ1-1, with D maybe TRBD1 (5 bases). The V and J ends lost 0 bases and 2 bases respectively, with 13 bases between them. This CDR3 contains 16 residues. CDR1 and CDR2 (germline): ENHRY, SYGVKD.